Below, 16 T cell receptor beta chains from the same sample are listed, as sequenced in a study of shared clonotypes between healthy human individuals. Using immunoSEQ multiplex PCR, the repertoire was profiled, and TCRdb retains in-frame clones only, with some absent. The sample comprises about 590,000 clones, about 95% of which are singletons, and roughly 0.1% rests with the top ten. Positively selected for CCR7, the CD45RO-negative cells used as naive CD8 cells excluded terminally differentiated effector memory CD45RA+ cells. The specimen was naive CD8+ T cells sorted from blood. The receptor set was obtained from a woman in her twenties or thirties in good health.

The chain uses TRBV27 and TRBJ2-7; 8 positions agree with TRBD1. The length of the CDR3 is 14 residues. The junction had 7 bases not matched to a gene; V was cut back by 5 bases and J by 4 bases. The germline CDR1 and CDR2 sequences are MNHEY and SMNVEV (reference sequence). The CDR3 DNA follows: TGTGCCAGCAGTCCCCAGACAGGGGCGTACGAGCAGTACTTC. Encoded protein: CASSPQTGAYEQYF.

This clone showed up just once. The chain has TRBV11-2 and TRBJ2-1, with D tentatively TRBD2 (6 bases). Germline loops: CDR1 SGHAT, CDR2 FQNNGV. The CDR3 sequence is 12 residues long. V lost 3 bases and J lost 9, with 9 bases in between. CDR3 bases: TGTGCCAGCAGCTTCGGCGGGATTGAGCAGTTCTTC. This gives the protein CASSFGGIEQFF.

V and J are TRBV10-3 and TRBJ2-4; D is possibly TRBD1 or TRBD2 (7 bases each). Trimming left V 3 bases short and J 3 bases short, with 15 bases between. Germline CDR1 reads ENHRY; CDR2 reads SYGVKD. This CDR3 contains 16 residues. The CDR3 loop is CAISETGEGGKNIQYF. The DNA of the CDR3 is TGTGCCATCAGTGAAACAGGGGAGGGGGGCAAAAACATTCAGTACTTC.

In its sample, this clone was seen once. The genes are TRBV9 and TRBJ2-1, with 9 bases fitting TRBD2. Germline CDR1 and CDR2: SGDLS and YYNGEE. CDR3 length equals 17 residues. Trimming removed 2 bases from V and 2 bases from J; junction bases left unmatched: 8. Here the CDR3 reads CASSVQLAGVPYNEQFF. In DNA, the CDR3 is TGTGCCAGCAGCGTTCAATTAGCGGGAGTCCCCTACAATGAGCAGTTCTTC. Full variable domain (outside the CDR3, taken from reference TRBV9 and TRBJ2-1): DSGVTQTPKHLITATGQRVTLRCSPRSGDLSVYWYQQSLDQGLQFLIQYYNGEERAKGNILERFSAQQFPDLHSELNLSSLELGDSALYFCASSVQLAGVPYNEQFFGPGTRLTVL.

V gene TRBV28 combines with J gene TRBJ2-7; D might be TRBD1 or TRBD2, each matching 5 bases. CDR3 length equals 16 residues. V was trimmed by 1 base and J by 2 bases, leaving 15 bases between them. Germline V gives CDR1 MDHEN, CDR2 SYDVKM. Here the CDR3 reads CASSLFRIGAPYEQYF. DNA for the CDR3: TGTGCCAGCAGTTTATTCCGGATCGGGGCCCCCTACGAGCAGTACTTC.

The chain joins TRBV2 to TRBJ2-7; D unclear. V was pared by 3 bases and J by 3 bases, with 21 bases between. The germline V gene encodes CDR1 SNHLY and CDR2 FYNNEI. The CDR3 consists of 17 residues. Written as DNA, the CDR3 is TGTGCCAGCAGTGATGCTAAGGGCGTATCTTATTTCTACGAGCAGTACTTC. Its protein product is CASSDAKGVSYFYEQYF.

This chain uses TRBV7-9 with TRBJ1-1, with 7 bases fitting TRBD1. Germline-derived CDR1 and CDR2 are SEHNR and FQNEAQ (reference sequence). V lost 5 bases to trimming and J lost 2 bases; unmatched junction nucleotides: 11. This CDR3 spans 16 amino acids. The CDR3, as DNA: TGTGCCAGCAGCCCCCACACGGGACAGATAAACACTGAAGCTTTCTTT. Amino acids: CASSPHTGQINTEAFF.

The V and J genes are TRBV13 and TRBJ2-5; the match to TRBD2 covers 7 bases. The CDR3 is 16 residues long. Germline CDR1 PRHDT, CDR2 FYEKMQ (reference sequence). V lost 0 bases to trimming and J lost 4 bases; unmatched junction nucleotides: 8. CDR3 region: CASSLGLGGRGETQYF. The CDR3 coding sequence is TGTGCCAGCAGCTTAGGCCTCGGGGGGAGAGGAGAGACCCAGTACTTC.

The genes are TRBV6-1 and TRBJ2-1; 15 bases line up with TRBD2. The J segment lost 10 bases and the V segment lost 4 bases, leaving 11 bases of the junction unmatched. Per germline, CDR1 MNHNS and CDR2 SASEGT. The CDR3 spans 17 residues. The CDR3 DNA follows: TGTGCCAGCAGTGGTCCCGGGACTAGCGGGAGGTTCTTCGAGCAGTTCTTC. Amino acids: CASSGPGTSGRFFEQFF.

This clone came up once. This chain links TRBV7-9 with TRBJ2-1; 9 bases fit TRBD2. With 5 bases clipped from V and 12 bases from J, the junction kept 5 bases outside the gene matches. Germline assignment: CDR1 SEHNR and CDR2 FQNEAQ (reference sequence). The CDR3 runs 12 residues. CDR3 DNA: TGTGCCAGCAGCCTTGATAGCGGGAGGCAGTTCTTC. This translates into CASSLDSGRQFF.

The rearrangement joins TRBV5-1 to TRBJ2-2; tentative D call: TRBD2 (5 bases). Deletions cut 2 bases from V and 5 bases from J, with 7 bases between. CDR1 and CDR2 (germline): SGHRS, YFSETQ. The CDR3 has 13 amino acids. CDR3 sequence: CASSLIATGELFF. The CDR3 region has the DNA TGCGCCAGCAGCTTAATAGCGACCGGGGAGCTGTTTTTT. The variable domain in full, completed from reference TRBV5-1 and TRBJ2-2, reads KAGVTQTPRYLIKTRGQQVTLSCSPISGHRSVSWYQQTPGQGLQFLFEYFSETQRNKGNFPGRFSGRQFSNSRSEMNVSTLELGDSALYLCASSLIATGELFFGEGSRLTVL.

This clone has a single count. The CDR3 reads CASSLLGLAGGDTQYF. CDR3 DNA: TGTGCCAGCTCTCTTCTGGGGCTAGCGGGAGGAGATACGCAGTATTTT. V is TRBV18 and J is TRBJ2-3; TRBD2 matches at 11 bases. J lost 5 bases, V lost 6 bases, and 10 bases had no gene match. There are 16 residues in the CDR3. Per germline, CDR1 KGHSH and CDR2 LQKENI. Variable domain in full (rest from reference TRBV18 and TRBJ2-3): NAGVMQNPRHLVRRRGQEARLRCSPMKGHSHVYWYRQLPEEGLKFMVYLQKENIIDESGMPKERFSAEFPKEGPSILRIQQVVRGDSAAYFCASSLLGLAGGDTQYFGPGTRLTVL.

This chain uses TRBV23-1 with TRBJ2-7, with D perhaps assigned TRBD1 or TRBD2 (6 bases each). TRBV23-1 is noted as an ORF with a role that remains uncertain. V was clipped by 10 bases and J by 4 bases, with 35 bases between them. This CDR3 has 19 residues. Written as DNA, the CDR3 is TGCGCCACCCCTATTAGACCAAGAAGATTCGGGGGCCGGGATTACGAGCAGTACTTC. Its protein is CATPIRPRRFGGRDYEQYF.

The V and J genes are TRBV10-3 and TRBJ2-1, with 7 bases identical to TRBD2. This CDR3 is 13 amino acids long. Germline V lookup: CDR1 ENHRY, CDR2 SYGVKD. The ends lost 0 bases at V and 9 bases at J; junction bases unmatched: 2. CDR3 region: CAISESLAPEQFF. The CDR3 coding sequence is TGTGCCATCAGTGAGTCACTAGCGCCTGAGCAGTTCTTC.

V usage is TRBV19 and J usage is TRBJ1-5; tentative D call: TRBD1 (6 bases). Germline V CDR1 and CDR2: LNHDA, SQIVND (reference sequence). V lost 3 bases, J lost 5 bases, and 11 bases lay in between. CDR3 length equals 14 residues. CDR3 region: CASSIRDIHQPQHF. In DNA, the CDR3 is TGTGCCAGTAGTATCCGGGACATCCATCAGCCCCAGCATTTT.

The chain employs TRBV27 and TRBJ2-1; weak D call: TRBD2 (6 bases). The CDR3 has 13 amino acids. Between the trimmed V and J ends, which lost 5 bases and 8 bases, there was a span of 13 bases. Germline V gives CDR1 MNHEY, CDR2 SMNVEV (reference sequence). Here the CDR3 reads CASSPISGDEQFF. CDR3 DNA: TGTGCCAGCAGTCCAATATCGGGGGATGAGCAGTTCTTC.